These 29 T cell receptor beta chains were sequenced from one sample in a study of blood T cells in healthy people across ages. Using a J-beta primer mix together with a sample-barcoded 5' primer, a second PCR was run for roughly 6 to 12 cycles. TCRdb called the 5' RACE reads again in MiXCR, with one record for every CDR3 protein. The sample has around 710,000 distinct CDR3 sequences; 43% are singletons. Sequencing input: blood. Receptors originate from a woman aged 60-75 years in good health.

This clonotype was counted many times. The chain recombines TRBV7-9 with TRBJ2-7, with 7 positions matching TRBD2. Per the germline V gene, CDR1 is SEHNR and CDR2 is FQNEAQ (reference sequence). V gave up 4 bases and J gave up 7 bases; unmatched junction bases: 7. CDR3 size: 13 residues. The CDR3 here is CASSSRTGGEQYF. CDR3 sequence (DNA): TGTGCCAGCAGCTCACGGACGGGAGGAGAGCAGTACTTC.

Notes on this clonotype: Just one base apart from a much larger clone, this may be a read error. This chain links TRBV5-1 with TRBJ2-7; 7 bases are a match to TRBD1. Germline V lookup: CDR1 SGHRS, CDR2 YFSETQ. The junction had 6 bases not matched to a gene; V was cut back by 0 bases and J by 3 bases. There are 15 residues in the CDR3. The CDR3, as DNA: TGCGCCAGCAGCTTGGCCGAGGGGGCCGACTACGAGCAGTACTTC. It yields the protein CASSLAEGADYEQYF.

The chain employs TRBV20-1 and TRBJ2-1, with TRBD2 matching 13 bases. The V segment lost 6 bases and the J segment 8 bases; nucleotides outside the gene matches: 13. Germline V gene data show CDR1 as DFQATT and CDR2 as SNEGSKA (reference sequence). The CDR3 contains 16 residues. This CDR3 is CSATTTGTSGKDEQFF. In DNA form, the CDR3 reads TGCAGTGCCACAACGACTGGGACTAGCGGGAAGGATGAGCAGTTCTTC.

This clonotype was found a few times. V is TRBV6-2 or TRBV6-3 and J is TRBJ2-3, with D perhaps TRBD2 (6 bases). The germline V gene has CDR1 MNHEY and CDR2 SVGEGT. This CDR3 spans 12 amino acids. V lost 10 bases to trimming and J lost 3 bases, with 11 bases between them. The CDR3 here is CATREVTDTQYF. The CDR3 DNA follows: TGTGCCACCAGGGAGGTGACAGATACGCAGTATTTT.

In this sample, this clonotype turned up a few times. V usage is TRBV20-1 and J usage is TRBJ2-1, with D tentatively TRBD1 (6 bases). CDR1 and CDR2 (germline): DFQATT, SNEGSKA (reference sequence). With 3 bases removed from V and 0 bases from J, the gap between germline ends came to 15 bases. There are 16 residues in the CDR3. The CDR3 spells CSASLRTVLSYNEQFF. DNA for the CDR3: TGCAGTGCTAGCCTCCGGACAGTCCTCTCCTACAATGAGCAGTTCTTC.

This clonotype was seen only a few times. The chain links TRBV21-1 to TRBJ2-7; the D call TRBD1 from the table was never checked on the DNA. TRBV21-1 represents a pseudogene. This CDR3 contains 13 residues. For the CDR3, the DNA is TGTGCCTATCGCGGACAGGGGGCTAACGAGCAGTACTTC. Residues: CAYRGQGANEQYF.

This sequence joins TRBV20-1 and TRBJ2-1, with 7 bases lining up with TRBD1. This CDR3 region has 14 residues. Unmatched junction bases numbered 7, after V lost 3 bases and J lost 5 bases. Germline values: CDR1 DFQATT, CDR2 SNEGSKA (reference sequence). CDR3 sequence: CSASEGAPHNEQFF. In nucleotides, the CDR3 is TGCAGTGCTAGCGAGGGGGCCCCCCACAATGAGCAGTTCTTC.

This chain uses TRBV20-1 with TRBJ2-1; D remains ambiguous. Trimming shortened V by 1 base and J by 0 bases, and 13 bases separated the two germline ends. Germline loops: CDR1 DFQATT, CDR2 SNEGSKA (reference sequence). The CDR3 length is 16 residues. The CDR3: CSARALAEHSYNEQFF. CDR3 nucleotides: TGCAGTGCTAGAGCTTTGGCTGAACACTCCTACAATGAGCAGTTCTTC.

V usage is TRBV6-1 and J usage is TRBJ2-1; 10 bases map to TRBD2. CDR1 is MNHNS, CDR2 SASEGT, per germline. The CDR3 runs to 13 residues. J lost 9 bases, V lost 8 bases, and 7 bases had no gene match. CDR3: CASGALAGVEQFF. The DNA of the CDR3 is TGTGCCAGCGGGGCGCTAGCGGGAGTTGAGCAGTTCTTC.

This clonotype has only a few counts. This chain links TRBV7-9 with TRBJ2-5; D may be TRBD2 (6 bases). The CDR3 length is 14 residues. Trimming cost V 5 bases and J 5 bases, with 15 bases left between them. The germline CDR1 and CDR2 sequences are SEHNR and FQNEAQ (reference sequence). The CDR3 reads CASSAREARETQYF. CDR3 nucleotide sequence: TGTGCCAGCAGCGCTAGGGAGGCTCGGGAGACCCAGTACTTC.

In nucleotides, the CDR3 is TGCAGTGCTGGGGGCGAATCCTACGAGCAGTACTTC. Amino acid sequence: CSAGGESYEQYF. V usage is TRBV20-1 and J usage is TRBJ2-1, with D tentatively TRBD1 (6 bases). The closer fit of TRBJ2-7 to the DNA end suggests the J call may be wrong. This CDR3 region has 12 residues. The germline V gene has CDR1 DFQATT and CDR2 SNEGSKA (reference sequence).

This clonotype has just a few counts. The V call is TRBV27, the J call TRBJ2-3; D may be TRBD2 (7 bases). CDR1 MNHEY and CDR2 SMNVEV come from the germline V gene (reference sequence). The CDR3 runs 16 residues. Between the trimmed V and J ends, which lost 5 bases and 4 bases, there was a span of 19 bases. CDR3 in amino acids: CASSPLVGGRPDTQYF. The CDR3 nucleotides read TGTGCCAGCAGTCCCCTAGTGGGGGGGCGTCCAGATACGCAGTATTTT.

The genes are TRBV7-9 and TRBJ2-5, with 8 bases aligning to TRBD2. The junction had 17 bases not matched to a gene; V was cut back by 5 bases and J by 3 bases. Germline V gene data show CDR1 as SEHNR and CDR2 as FQNEAQ (reference sequence). This CDR3 region has 18 residues. CDR3 sequence: CASSPMRNKLAAEETQYF. CDR3 coding DNA: TGTGCCAGCAGCCCGATGCGGAACAAACTAGCGGCAGAAGAGACCCAGTACTTC. The full variable domain, its missing parts supplied by reference TRBV7-9 and TRBJ2-5, is DTGVSQNPRHKITKRGQNVTFRCDPISEHNRLYWYRQTLGQGPEFLTYFQNEAQLEKSRLLSDRFSAERPKGSFSTLEIQRTEQGDSAMYLCASSPMRNKLAAEETQYFGPGTRLLVL.

This chain joins TRBV6-1 and TRBJ2-5; 8 bases align to TRBD1. The CDR3 loop spans 14 amino acids. With 7 bases clipped from V and 4 bases from J, the junction kept 8 bases outside the gene matches. Per germline, CDR1 MNHNS and CDR2 SASEGT. CDR3 nucleotides: TGTGCCAGCATCGTAACAGGGGGTGCAGAGACCCAGTACTTC. This encodes CASIVTGGAETQYF.

The J gene is TRBJ2-1, the V gene TRBV27, with TRBD1 identical over 9 bases. J gave up 6 bases and V 4 bases, and 7 bases lay outside the gene matches. The CDR3 length is 15 residues. Per the germline V gene, CDR1 is MNHEY and CDR2 is SMNVEV (reference sequence). In nucleotides, the CDR3 is TGTGCCAGCAGTTCCCCCCGGGACAGGGCCAATGAGCAGTTCTTC. Protein sequence: CASSSPRDRANEQFF.

This chain uses TRBV14 with TRBJ2-1; no firm D call. Germline CDR1 reads SGHDN; CDR2 reads FVKESK. The V gene lost 0 bases and the J gene lost 9 bases, with 12 bases spanning the gap. CDR3 length: 14 amino acids. The CDR3, as DNA: TGTGCCAGCAGCCAAGATTTAGGGTTCAGTGAGCAGTTCTTC. This gives the protein CASSQDLGFSEQFF.

The table lists this clonotype with a few counts. This chain uses TRBV7-9 with TRBJ2-7, with D perhaps being TRBD1 or TRBD2 (5 bases each). The CDR3 contains 15 residues. The germline CDR1 and CDR2 sequences are SEHNR and FQNEAQ (reference sequence). With 5 bases removed from V and 7 bases from J, the gap between germline ends came to 21 bases. DNA for the CDR3: TGTGCCAGCAGCCAGGCGGGCAGGGCCTACAATGAGCAGTACTTC. Its protein product is CASSQAGRAYNEQYF.

The V gene is TRBV7-9, the J gene TRBJ2-3, with D maybe TRBD1 (6 bases). This CDR3 is 15 amino acids long. Trimming removed 5 bases from V and 0 bases from J, with 12 bases in between. CDR1 is SEHNR and CDR2 is FQNEAQ in the germline V gene (reference sequence). CDR3 amino acids: CASSAMGASTDTQYF. The CDR3 nucleotides read TGTGCCAGCAGCGCCATGGGGGCTAGCACAGATACGCAGTATTTT.

The sample holds a few counts of this clonotype. The V call is TRBV12-3 or TRBV12-4, the J call TRBJ2-1, with D hard to call. The V end was cut by 6 bases, the J end by 7 bases, with 10 bases between. This CDR3 has 12 residues. The CDR3 protein is CASSTFGNEQFF. Here the CDR3 DNA reads TGTGCCAGCAGCACATTCGGGAATGAGCAGTTCTTC.

This chain links TRBV24-1 with TRBJ2-5; 10 bases line up with TRBD1. V dropped 4 bases and J dropped 11; count of bases not matched to a gene: 15. Looked up from germline, CDR1 is KGHDR and CDR2 is SFDVKD. The CDR3 contains 16 residues. The CDR3 here is CATSDAGTGVGKEQYF. In DNA, the CDR3 is TGTGCCACCAGTGACGCCGGGACAGGGGTAGGGAAGGAGCAGTACTTC.

The rearrangement links TRBV21-1 to TRBJ2-1; the table's D gene call, TRBD2, was not cross checked with the DNA. TRBV21-1 is a documented pseudogene. The CDR3 contains 16 residues. The CDR3 protein is CASSRDSPLWSNEQFF. The CDR3 region has the DNA TGTGCCAGCAGTCGGGACTCCCCATTATGGTCCAATGAGCAGTTCTTC.

Worth noting for this clonotype: Its ends do not fully match the called genes, so a read error is possible. The V and J genes are TRBV6-5 and TRBJ2-7; D call uncertain. This CDR3 is built from 15 residues. Germline V gene lookup returns CDR1 MNHEY and CDR2 SVGAGI. This CDR3 is CTSSTEWQVHGEQYF. CDR3 coding DNA: TGTACCAGTTCTACTGAATGGCAGGTTCACGGCGAGCAGTACTTC.

The chain couples TRBV28 to TRBJ2-1, with 8 bases aligning to TRBD2. This CDR3 has 16 residues. Germline trimming cut 4 bases from V and 7 bases from J; bases unmatched to any gene: 12. Germline-derived CDR1 and CDR2 are MDHEN and SYDVKM. The CDR3 DNA follows: TGTGCCAGCAGTTCCGATCTAGCGGGTCCGAGGAATGAGCAGTTCTTC. It codes for CASSSDLAGPRNEQFF.

The J gene is TRBJ2-4, the V gene TRBV7-4; maybe TRBD1 (5 bases). The DNA end favors TRBJ2-7, so the J call may be wrong. CDR3 length: 14 residues. Germline V gives CDR1 SGHVT, CDR2 SQSDAQ. The CDR3 protein is CASSLVSGNDEQYF. CDR3 sequence (DNA): TGTGCCAGCAGCTTAGTGTCAGGGAATGACGAGCAGTACTTC.

A remark on this clonotype: A clone one base away is much larger, so this may be a read error. V usage is TRBV29-1 and J usage is TRBJ2-5, with a weak D call TRBD1 (6 bases). In germline, CDR1 is SQVTM, CDR2 ANQGSEA. There are 13 residues in the CDR3. CDR3 region: CSIEGDIQETQYF. DNA for the CDR3: TGCAGCATTGAAGGGGACATACAAGAGACCCAGTACTTC.

The chain combines TRBV6-6 with TRBJ2-7; D possibly matches TRBD1 or TRBD2 (5 bases each). Germline assignment: CDR1 MNHNY and CDR2 SVGAGI (reference sequence). This CDR3 is built from 15 residues. Trimming took 4 bases from V and 6 from J, leaving 19 bases between them. The CDR3 sequence: CASSSPGTGSGEQYF. In nucleotides, the CDR3 is TGTGCCAGCAGTTCCCCCGGGACCGGGTCGGGCGAGCAGTACTTC.

Ten or more counts support this clonotype. V is TRBV29-1 and J is TRBJ2-7, with 8 positions matching TRBD1. The germline V gene encodes CDR1 SQVTM and CDR2 ANQGSEA. The CDR3 runs to 14 residues. The V and J ends lost 7 bases and 8 bases, in that order; junction bases with no gene match: 16. Here the CDR3 reads CSAQTPGTGIQQYF. The CDR3 coding sequence is TGCAGCGCTCAAACCCCCGGGACAGGTATTCAGCAGTACTTC.

As for this clonotype: A much larger clone lies one base from this, so it may be a read error. The chain joins TRBV12-3 or TRBV12-4 to TRBJ2-5; possible D gene TRBD1, 5 bases. The CDR3 is 11 residues long. The CDR3 nucleotides read TGTGCCAGCGGGGCAGGAGAGACCCTGTACTTC. Translating it yields CASGAGETLYF.

There are a few counts of this clonotype. The DNA of the CDR3 is TGTGCCAGCAGCCCCGTAGGGGGCCCGGAGACCCAGTACTTC. Its translation is CASSPVGGPETQYF. The chain couples TRBV9 to TRBJ2-5; the match to TRBD1 covers 7 bases. The CDR3 runs 14 residues. The V gene end was trimmed by 4 bases and the J gene end by 5 bases; junction bases not matched to a gene: 8. CDR1 and CDR2 from the germline V gene are SGDLS and YYNGEE.